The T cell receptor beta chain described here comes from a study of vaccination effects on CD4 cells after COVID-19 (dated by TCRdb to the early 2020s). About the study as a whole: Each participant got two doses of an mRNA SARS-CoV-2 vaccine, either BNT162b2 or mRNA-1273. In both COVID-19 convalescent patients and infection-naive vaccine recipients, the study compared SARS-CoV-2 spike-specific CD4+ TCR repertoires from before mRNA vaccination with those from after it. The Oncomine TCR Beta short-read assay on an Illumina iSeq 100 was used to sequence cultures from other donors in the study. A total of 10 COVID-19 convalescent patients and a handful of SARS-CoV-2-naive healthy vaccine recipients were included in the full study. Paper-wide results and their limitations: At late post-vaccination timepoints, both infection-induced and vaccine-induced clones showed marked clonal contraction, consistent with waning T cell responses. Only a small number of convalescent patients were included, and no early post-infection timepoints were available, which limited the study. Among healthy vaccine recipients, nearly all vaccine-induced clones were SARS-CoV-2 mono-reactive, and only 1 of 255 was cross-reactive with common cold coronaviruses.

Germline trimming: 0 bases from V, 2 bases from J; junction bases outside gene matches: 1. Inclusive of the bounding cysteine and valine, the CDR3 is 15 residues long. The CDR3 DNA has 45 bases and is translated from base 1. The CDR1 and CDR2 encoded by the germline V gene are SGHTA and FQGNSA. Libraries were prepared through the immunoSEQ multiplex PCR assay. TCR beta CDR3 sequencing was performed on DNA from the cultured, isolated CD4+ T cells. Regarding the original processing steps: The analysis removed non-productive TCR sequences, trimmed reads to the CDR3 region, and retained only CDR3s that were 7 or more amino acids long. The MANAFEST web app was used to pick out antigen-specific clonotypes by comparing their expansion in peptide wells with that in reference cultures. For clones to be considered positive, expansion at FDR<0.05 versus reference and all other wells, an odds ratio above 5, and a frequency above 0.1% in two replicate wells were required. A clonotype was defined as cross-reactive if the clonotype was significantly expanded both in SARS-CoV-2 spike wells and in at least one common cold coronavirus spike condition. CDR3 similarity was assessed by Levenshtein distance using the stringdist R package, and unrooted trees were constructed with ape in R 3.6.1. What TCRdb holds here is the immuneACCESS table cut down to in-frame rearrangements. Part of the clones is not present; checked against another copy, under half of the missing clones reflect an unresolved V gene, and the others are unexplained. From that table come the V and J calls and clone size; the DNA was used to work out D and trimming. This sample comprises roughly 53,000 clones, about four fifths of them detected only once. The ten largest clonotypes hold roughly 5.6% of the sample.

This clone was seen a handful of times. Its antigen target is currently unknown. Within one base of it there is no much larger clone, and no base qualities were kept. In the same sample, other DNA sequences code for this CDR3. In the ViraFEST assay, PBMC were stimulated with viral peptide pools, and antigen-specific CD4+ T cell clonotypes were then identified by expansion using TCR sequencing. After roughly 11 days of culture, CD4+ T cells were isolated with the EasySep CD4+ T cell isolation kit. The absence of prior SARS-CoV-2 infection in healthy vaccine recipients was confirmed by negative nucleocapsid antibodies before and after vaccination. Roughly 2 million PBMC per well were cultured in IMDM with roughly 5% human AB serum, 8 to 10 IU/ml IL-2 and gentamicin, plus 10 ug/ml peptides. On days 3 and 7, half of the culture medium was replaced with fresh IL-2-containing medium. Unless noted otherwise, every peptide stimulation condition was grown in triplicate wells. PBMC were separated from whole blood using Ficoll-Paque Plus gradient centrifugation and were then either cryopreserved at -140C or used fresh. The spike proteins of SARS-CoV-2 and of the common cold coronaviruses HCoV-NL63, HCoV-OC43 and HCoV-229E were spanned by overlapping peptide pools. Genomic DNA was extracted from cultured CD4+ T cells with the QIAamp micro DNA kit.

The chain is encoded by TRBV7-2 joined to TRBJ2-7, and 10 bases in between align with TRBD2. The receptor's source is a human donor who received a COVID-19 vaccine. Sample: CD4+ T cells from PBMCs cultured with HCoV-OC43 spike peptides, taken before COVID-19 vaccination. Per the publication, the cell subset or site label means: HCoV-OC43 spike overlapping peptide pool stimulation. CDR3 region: CASSLAAGGPYEQYV. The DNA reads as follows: TGTGCCAGCAGCTTAGCAGCGGGGGGGCCCTACGAGCAGTACGTC.